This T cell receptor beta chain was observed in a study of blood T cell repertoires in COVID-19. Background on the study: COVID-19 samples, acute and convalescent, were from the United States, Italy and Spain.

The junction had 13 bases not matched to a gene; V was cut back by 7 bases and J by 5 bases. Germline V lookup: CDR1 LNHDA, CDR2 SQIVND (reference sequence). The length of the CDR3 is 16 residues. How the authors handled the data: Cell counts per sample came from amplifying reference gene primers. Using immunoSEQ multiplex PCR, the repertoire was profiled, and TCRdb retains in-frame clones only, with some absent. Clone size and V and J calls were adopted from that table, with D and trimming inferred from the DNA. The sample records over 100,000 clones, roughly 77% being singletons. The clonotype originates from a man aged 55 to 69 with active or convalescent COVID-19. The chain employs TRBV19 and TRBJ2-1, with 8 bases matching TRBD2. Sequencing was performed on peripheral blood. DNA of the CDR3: TGTGCCAGTAAGGATCGGGGCGGGAGGTTCAACAATGAGCAGTTCTTC. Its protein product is CASKDRGGRFNNEQFF.